Below are 21 T cell receptor beta chains sequenced from a single sample in a study of OX40 agonist ivuxolimab in advanced cancers. This table comes from immunoSEQ multiplex PCR, and its TCRdb copy is limited to in-frame clones, with some not included. The data contain around 100,000 clones, approximately 87% of them seen just once; the ten biggest clones take up 5.5%. Sequencing was performed on CD4+ or CD8+ T cells sorted from blood, taken in a trial of the OX40 agonist ivuxolimab. All receptors derive from an adult with an advanced solid tumor such as melanoma, head and neck, liver or kidney cancer.

CDR3 sequence (DNA): TGTGCCAGCAGCTTAGGACGAAATACGCAGTATTTT. Its protein is CASSLGRNTQYF. This chain connects TRBV7-8 to TRBJ2-3, with D unclear. Germline loops: CDR1 SGHVS, CDR2 FQNEAQ. The CDR3 is made up of 12 amino acids. V lost 1 base, J lost 7 bases, and 6 bases lay in between.

The chain has TRBV5-1 and TRBJ2-7, with D perhaps matching TRBD2 (6 bases). V was clipped by 4 bases and J by 2 bases, with 19 bases between them. The CDR3 spans 16 residues. Germline V gives CDR1 SGHRS, CDR2 YFSETQ. CDR3 DNA: TGCGCCAGCAGCCGGGGCCCGGGAGCGGGTACCTACGAGCAGTACTTC. Protein sequence: CASSRGPGAGTYEQYF.

The chain has TRBV9 and TRBJ1-5; perhaps TRBD1 as D (5 bases). Deletions cut 4 bases from V and 3 bases from J, with 11 bases between. Germline V gene lookup returns CDR1 SGDLS and CDR2 YYNGEE. The CDR3 runs 14 residues. This chain's CDR3 is CASSRGGTNQPQHF. CDR3 DNA sequence: TGTGCCAGCAGCCGGGGGGGGACCAATCAGCCCCAGCATTTT.

V gene TRBV2 combines with J gene TRBJ1-4; 7 bases align to TRBD1. The CDR3 totals 17 residues. With 3 bases clipped from V and 4 bases from J, the junction kept 11 bases outside the gene matches. The germline V gene encodes CDR1 SNHLY and CDR2 FYNNEI. CDR3 region: CASSDDRVRGLNEKLFF. The CDR3 DNA sequence: TGTGCCAGCAGTGACGACAGGGTCCGGGGTCTTAATGAAAAACTGTTTTTT.

The rearrangement uses TRBV2 and TRBJ1-1; D perhaps matches TRBD1 (5 bases). Germline V lookup: CDR1 SNHLY, CDR2 FYNNEI. V dropped 9 bases and J dropped 5 bases, with 13 bases sitting between them. The CDR3 runs to 12 residues. The CDR3 nucleotides read TGTGCCAGTCAAAAGGGGCTGACTGAAGCTTTCTTT. Amino acid sequence: CASQKGLTEAFF.

The chain carries TRBV9 and TRBJ2-3; D gene uncertain. This CDR3 comprises 14 residues. Trimming took 2 bases from V and 0 from J, leaving 7 bases between them. The germline V gene has CDR1 SGDLS and CDR2 YYNGEE. CDR3: CASSVLTSTDTQYF. The CDR3 DNA sequence: TGTGCCAGCAGCGTCCTAACTAGCACAGATACGCAGTATTTT. Using reference TRBV9 and TRBJ2-3 for the parts outside the CDR3, the full variable domain is DSGVTQTPKHLITATGQRVTLRCSPRSGDLSVYWYQQSLDQGLQFLIQYYNGEERAKGNILERFSAQQFPDLHSELNLSSLELGDSALYFCASSVLTSTDTQYFGPGTRLTVL.

V is TRBV5-6 and J is TRBJ1-3; the D is unclear. The CDR3 has 15 residues. The germline CDR1 and CDR2 sequences are SGHDT and YYEEEE. Trimming shortened V by 2 bases and J by 0 bases, and 9 bases separated the two germline ends. CDR3 amino acids: CASSFRRNSGNTIYF. CDR3 nucleotide sequence: TGTGCCAGCAGCTTTCGACGGAACTCTGGAAACACCATATATTTT.

As to this clone: The same CDR3 also results from other DNA sequences found in this sample. V and J are TRBV19 and TRBJ2-1; perhaps TRBD1 as D (5 bases). Germline V CDR1 and CDR2: LNHDA, SQIVND (reference sequence). The V gene lost 1 base and the J gene lost 4 bases, with 11 bases spanning the gap. There are 15 residues in the CDR3. DNA of the CDR3: TGTGCCAGTAGTATAGGCCAGGGTCCTTACAATGAGCAGTTCTTC. Amino acid sequence: CASSIGQGPYNEQFF.

This chain uses TRBV19 with TRBJ2-7; the D gene is possibly TRBD2 (7 bases). Germline V gene lookup returns CDR1 LNHDA and CDR2 SQIVND (reference sequence). CDR3 length: 16 amino acids. Trimming stripped 5 bases from V and 4 bases from J, with 21 bases between. The CDR3 region is CASSSTTGGVRYEQYF. The CDR3 nucleotides are TGTGCCAGTAGTTCTACAACGGGGGGCGTGCGTTACGAGCAGTACTTC.

V usage is TRBV4-3 and J usage is TRBJ2-1, with 13 bases matching TRBD2. V shed 1 base, J shed 8 bases, and the junction held 2 bases outside the gene matches. The CDR3 spans 15 residues. CDR1 is LGHNA, CDR2 YSLEER, per germline. CDR3 protein: CASSQGGLAGDEQFF. The CDR3 DNA is TGCGCCAGCAGCCAAGGAGGACTAGCGGGAGATGAGCAGTTCTTC.

The chain combines TRBV4-1 with TRBJ2-7; TRBD1 matches 9 bases. In germline, CDR1 is MGHRA, CDR2 YSYEKL. V lost 1 base and J lost 3; bases outside the gene matches: 7. CDR3 length equals 16 residues. The CDR3, as DNA: TGCGCCAGCAGCCAAGGTCCAGGGACAGGGAACTACGAGCAGTACTTC. This encodes CASSQGPGTGNYEQYF.

This clone was counted a single time. J is TRBJ2-2 and V is TRBV29-1, with D tentatively TRBD1 (6 bases). Germline-derived CDR1 and CDR2 are SQVTM and ANQGSEA. The CDR3 runs to 15 residues. Trimming took off 7 bases at V and 1 base at J, with 16 bases between the two ends. The CDR3 loop reads CSGLTGGKNTGELFF. The DNA of the CDR3 is TGCAGCGGGTTGACAGGTGGTAAGAACACCGGGGAGCTGTTTTTT.

This chain links TRBV7-9 with TRBJ1-3; TRBD1 might be the D (5 bases). This CDR3 has 14 residues. From germline, CDR1 is SEHNR and CDR2 FQNEAQ (reference sequence). Trimming removed 5 bases from V and 2 bases from J, with 10 bases in between. CDR3 residues: CASSETGAGNTIYF. Written as DNA, the CDR3 is TGTGCCAGCAGCGAAACGGGGGCTGGAAACACCATATATTTT.

The V and J genes are TRBV5-4 and TRBJ1-2, with 7 bases fitting TRBD1. The CDR3 spans 14 residues. V gave up 5 bases and J gave up 3 bases; unmatched junction bases: 7. CDR1 and CDR2 (germline): SGHNT, YYREEE (reference sequence). CDR3 in DNA: TGTGCCAGCAGACTGGGACAGACCCACTATGGCTACACCTTC. It codes for CASRLGQTHYGYTF.

This clone has a single count. The V call is TRBV7-9, the J call TRBJ2-7; 7 bases agree with TRBD1. J lost 2 bases, V lost 8 bases, and 6 bases had no gene match. The germline CDR1 and CDR2 sequences are SEHNR and FQNEAQ (reference sequence). This CDR3 has 13 residues. The DNA of the CDR3 is TGTGCCAGCCGGGACAGCCTCACCTACGAGCAGTACTTC. Its protein is CASRDSLTYEQYF.

This chain joins TRBV7-3 and TRBJ2-3; 10 bases are a match to TRBD2. CDR3 length equals 16 residues. Trimming cost V 5 bases and J 0 bases; bases outside gene matches: 5. Germline V CDR1 and CDR2: SGHTA, FQGTGA. The CDR3 protein is CASSPRLAGSTDTQYF. DNA of the CDR3: TGTGCCAGCAGCCCCCGACTAGCGGGTAGCACAGATACGCAGTATTTT.

V and J are TRBV6-1 and TRBJ1-6; D is perhaps TRBD1 (6 bases). Germline V gives CDR1 MNHNS, CDR2 SASEGT. Trimming cost V 10 bases and J 5 bases, with 15 bases left between them. CDR3 length equals 14 residues. DNA of the CDR3: TGTGCCACGCCCGCCGGGGGCCATAATTCACCCCTCCACTTT. Its translation is CATPAGGHNSPLHF.

This clone was counted a single time. The chain recombines TRBV11-1 with TRBJ2-5; 7 bases align to TRBD2. J was trimmed by 4 bases and V by 5 bases; bases with no gene match: 10. There are 15 residues in the CDR3. Germline lookup yields CDR1 SGHAT and CDR2 FQDESV (reference sequence). Here the CDR3 reads CASSVGTINRETQYF. The CDR3 nucleotides read TGTGCCAGCAGCGTCGGGACTATCAACAGAGAGACCCAGTACTTC.

The genes are TRBV25-1 and TRBJ1-2, with D unresolved. V was pared by 1 base and J by 8 bases, with 14 bases between. The CDR3 contains 14 residues. The germline gives CDR1 MGHDK, CDR2 SYGVNS. The CDR3 sequence is CASSESGWREGYTF. The CDR3 DNA follows: TGTGCCAGCAGTGAATCCGGGTGGAGAGAGGGCTACACCTTC.

This rearrangement joins TRBV11-2 to TRBJ1-2; D is unclear. This CDR3 is built from 14 residues. Germline CDR1 SGHAT, CDR2 FQNNGV. Trimming shortened V by 6 bases and J by 5 bases, and 16 bases separated the two germline ends. The CDR3 reads CASSKDGKGYGYTF. CDR3 nucleotide sequence: TGTGCCAGCAGTAAGGACGGTAAAGGGTATGGCTACACCTTC.

This rearrangement joins TRBV27 to TRBJ2-3; 11 bases line up with TRBD2. This CDR3 is 15 amino acids long. With V trimmed by 5 bases and J by 4 bases, 5 bases remained unmatched. The germline CDR1 and CDR2 sequences are MNHEY and SMNVEV (reference sequence). CDR3 residues: CASSDGLAGPDTQYF. DNA for the CDR3: TGTGCCAGCAGTGATGGACTAGCGGGCCCAGATACGCAGTATTTT.